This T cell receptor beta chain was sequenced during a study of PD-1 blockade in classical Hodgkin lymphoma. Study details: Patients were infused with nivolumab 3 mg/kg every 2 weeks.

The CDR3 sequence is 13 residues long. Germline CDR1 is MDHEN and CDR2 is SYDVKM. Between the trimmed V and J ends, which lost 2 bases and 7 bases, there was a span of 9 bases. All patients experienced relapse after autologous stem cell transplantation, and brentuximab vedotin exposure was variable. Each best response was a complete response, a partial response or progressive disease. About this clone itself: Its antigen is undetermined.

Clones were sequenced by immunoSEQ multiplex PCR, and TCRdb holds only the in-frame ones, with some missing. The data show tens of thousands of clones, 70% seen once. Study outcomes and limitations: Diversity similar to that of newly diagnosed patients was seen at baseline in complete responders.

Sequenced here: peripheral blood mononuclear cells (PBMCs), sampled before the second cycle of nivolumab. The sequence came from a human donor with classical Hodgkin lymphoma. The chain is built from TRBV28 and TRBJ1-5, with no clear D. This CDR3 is CASSLGRHQPQHF. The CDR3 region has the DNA TGTGCCAGCAGTTTAGGACGGCACCAGCCCCAGCATTTT. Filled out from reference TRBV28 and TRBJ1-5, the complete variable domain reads DVKVTQSSRYLVKRTGEKVFLECVQDMDHENMFWYRQDPGLGLRLIYFSYDVKMKEKGDIPEGYSVSREKKERFSLILESASTNQTSMYLCASSLGRHQPQHFGDGTRLSIL.